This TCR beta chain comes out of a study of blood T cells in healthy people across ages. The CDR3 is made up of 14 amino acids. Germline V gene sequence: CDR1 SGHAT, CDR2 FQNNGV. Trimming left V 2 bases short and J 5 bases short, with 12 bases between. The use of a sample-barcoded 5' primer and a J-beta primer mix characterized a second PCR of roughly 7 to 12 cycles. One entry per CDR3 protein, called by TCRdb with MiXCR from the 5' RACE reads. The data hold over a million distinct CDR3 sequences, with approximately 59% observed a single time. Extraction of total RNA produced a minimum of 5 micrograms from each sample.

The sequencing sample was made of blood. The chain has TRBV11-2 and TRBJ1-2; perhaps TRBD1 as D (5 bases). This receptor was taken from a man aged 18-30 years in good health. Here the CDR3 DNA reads TGTGCCAGCAGCTTACAGGGAGTCGATTATGGCTACACCTTC. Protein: CASSLQGVDYGYTF.